The rows below give T cell receptor beta chains drawn from one sample of a study of beta chain features in type 1 diabetes. Generated by immunoSEQ multiplex PCR, the TCRdb table keeps only in-frame clones and is missing some. This sample has approximately 120,000 clones, with under 40% found just once. Specimen: stem cell memory CD4+ T cells from blood. The receptors come from a woman between 18 and 29 years old in good health. Both conserved end residues are part of each CDR3. Each record gives: J gene, D gene, V gene, clone size, CDR3 DNA, CDR3 protein. A D gene is named only where the DNA matches it firmly. Where a row states a size, it is once, few, many or the class of an expanded clone; other rows omit it.

j_call: TRBJ1-1
d_call: TRBD1
v_call: TRBV5-5
clone_size: few
cdr3_nt: TGTGCCAGCCACACAGGGGTGAACACTGAAGCTTTCTTT
cdr3_aa: CASHTGVNTEAFF

j_call: TRBJ1-5
d_call: TRBD1
v_call: TRBV19
clone_size: few
cdr3_nt: TGTGCCAGTACGACAGGGGGCTATCAGCCCCAGCATTTT
cdr3_aa: CASTTGGYQPQHF

j_call: TRBJ2-7
d_call: TRBD1
v_call: TRBV28
clone_size: few
cdr3_nt: TGTGCCAGCAGTTTATCCAGTCTGGGACAGGGTAGCTACGAGCAGTACTTC
cdr3_aa: CASSLSSLGQGSYEQYF

j_call: TRBJ2-1
d_call: -
v_call: TRBV14
clone_size: few
cdr3_nt: TGTGCCAGCAGCTTCGACGCTAGCGCCAATGAGCAGTTCTTC
cdr3_aa: CASSFDASANEQFF

j_call: TRBJ1-2
d_call: TRBD1
v_call: TRBV5-1
clone_size: -
cdr3_nt: TGCGCCAGCAGCTCTCTAGGACAGGTACCGTGGGCTTACGACTACACCTTC
cdr3_aa: CASSSLGQVPWAYDYTF

j_call: TRBJ2-3
d_call: TRBD2
v_call: TRBV5-4
clone_size: -
cdr3_nt: TGTGCCACCATACCTCGACTAGCGGTCGCAGATACGCAGTATTTT
cdr3_aa: CATIPRLAVADTQYF

j_call: TRBJ2-7
d_call: -
v_call: TRBV27
clone_size: -
cdr3_nt: TGTGCCAGCAGCAACGCCTACAGGGTAGAAGAATACGAGCAGTACTTC
cdr3_aa: CASSNAYRVEEYEQYF

j_call: TRBJ1-5
d_call: -
v_call: TRBV28
clone_size: -
cdr3_nt: TGTGCCAGCAGCGGCGCACCGGGACTTCGACTAAATCAGCCCCAGCATTTT
cdr3_aa: CASSGAPGLRLNQPQHF

j_call: TRBJ1-2
d_call: -
v_call: TRBV4-3
clone_size: few
cdr3_nt: TGCGCCAGCAGCCAAGAGGGCAGGGGAGGGCATGGCTACACCTTC
cdr3_aa: CASSQEGRGGHGYTF

j_call: TRBJ2-4
d_call: -
v_call: TRBV28
clone_size: few
cdr3_nt: TGTGCCAGCAGTATGTGGAGGGGACAGCGAGCCAAAAACATTCAGTACTTC
cdr3_aa: CASSMWRGQRAKNIQYF

j_call: TRBJ2-7
d_call: TRBD1
v_call: TRBV28
clone_size: -
cdr3_nt: TGTGCCAGCAGTTCCCCAGGGGACAGGGGCCAATACGAGCAGTACTTC
cdr3_aa: CASSSPGDRGQYEQYF

j_call: TRBJ2-2
d_call: TRBD2
v_call: TRBV7-3
clone_size: -
cdr3_nt: TGTGCCAGCAGCCCTAATAACCGGACTAGCGGGAGGGCCTTTATGACCGGGGAGCTGTTTTTT
cdr3_aa: CASSPNNRTSGRAFMTGELFF

j_call: TRBJ2-5
d_call: -
v_call: TRBV28
clone_size: -
cdr3_nt: TGTGCCAGCAAGGGGCTGCAGCAAGAGACCCAGTACTTC
cdr3_aa: CASKGLQQETQYF

j_call: TRBJ1-5
d_call: TRBD1
v_call: TRBV7-2
clone_size: few
cdr3_nt: TGTGCCAGCAGCTTAGTTGGGGGACAGTTTAGCAATCAGCCCCAGCATTTT
cdr3_aa: CASSLVGGQFSNQPQHF

j_call: TRBJ1-2
d_call: TRBD1
v_call: TRBV11-2
clone_size: -
cdr3_nt: TGTGCCAGCAGCTTGGACAGGAATAACTATGGCTACACCTTC
cdr3_aa: CASSLDRNNYGYTF

j_call: TRBJ1-2
d_call: TRBD1
v_call: TRBV2
clone_size: -
cdr3_nt: TGTGCCAGCAGGGCCGGGACCAGGGGGGACTATGGCTACACCTTC
cdr3_aa: CASRAGTRGDYGYTF